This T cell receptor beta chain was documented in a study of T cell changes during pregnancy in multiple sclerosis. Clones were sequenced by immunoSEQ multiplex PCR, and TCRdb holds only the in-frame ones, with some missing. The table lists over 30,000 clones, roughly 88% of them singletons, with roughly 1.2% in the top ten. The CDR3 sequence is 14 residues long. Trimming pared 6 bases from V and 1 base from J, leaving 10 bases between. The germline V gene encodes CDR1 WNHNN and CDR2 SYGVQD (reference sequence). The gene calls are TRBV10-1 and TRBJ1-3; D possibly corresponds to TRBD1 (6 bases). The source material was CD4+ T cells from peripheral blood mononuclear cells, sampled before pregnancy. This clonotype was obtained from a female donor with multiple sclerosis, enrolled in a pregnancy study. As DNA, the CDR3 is TGCGCCAGCAGCCTACAGGGATCTGGAAACACCATATATTTT. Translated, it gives CASSLQGSGNTIYF.